This T cell receptor beta chain was captured in a study of multiple sclerosis patients with progressive multifocal leukoencephalopathy. Specified time point: time of PML onset. Between roughly 16 and 60 months of natalizumab therapy passed before PML developed in these natalizumab-treated patients. Sequencing was performed with immunoSEQ multiplex PCR; in TCRdb, only in-frame clones are kept and a portion is missing. Altogether 25,000 to 35,000 clones are present, 87% being singletons, with the ten largest covering 3.2%. This clone was observed once. The CDR3 is made up of 15 amino acids. Trimming cost V 7 bases and J 3 bases, with 16 bases left between them. CDR1 and CDR2 from the germline V gene are MDHEN and SYDVKM.

This receptor was obtained from a human donor with progressive multifocal leukoencephalopathy. The J gene is TRBJ1-5, the V gene TRBV28, with D perhaps matching TRBD1 (5 bases). The sequencing used PBMCs, collected from a patient treated with natalizumab. The CDR3 coding sequence is TGTGCCAGCACCCCGACAGCAACGGTCAATCAGCCCCAGCATTTT. Its translation is CASTPTATVNQPQHF.